One and the same sample provided the 2 T cell receptor beta chains below, sequenced in a study of T cells in Graves' hyperthyroidism and ophthalmopathy. Amplification yielded TCR beta CDR3 regions, with RNA transcripts as the source. First-round RT-PCR with HTBI primers amplified the TCR CDR3 region. TCRdb reprocessed the multiplex PCR reads with MiXCR, giving one entry per CDR3 protein. The sample records approximately 600,000 distinct CDR3 sequences, 14% to 15% being singletons. The material sequenced was blood. All receptors derive from a woman aged 40-49 years with Graves' ophthalmopathy.

This clonotype was seen many times. This rearrangement joins TRBV29-1 to TRBJ1-1, with D possibly matching TRBD1 (6 bases). This CDR3 has 14 amino acids. From germline, CDR1 is SQVTM and CDR2 ANQGSEA. Trimming cost V 6 bases and J 3 bases, with 17 bases left between them. The CDR3 is CSVGALLRDTEAFF. CDR3 DNA: TGCAGCGTGGGGGCCTTACTACGGGACACTGAAGCTTTCTTT.

The rearrangement links TRBV6-1 to TRBJ2-6, with a tentative D call TRBD2 (6 bases). This CDR3 contains 14 residues. CDR1 MNHNS and CDR2 SASEGT come from the germline V gene. CDR3 nucleotide sequence: TGTGCGAGCGGAGCGGGCTCTGGGGCCAACGTCCTGACTTTC. It encodes CASGAGSGANVLTF.